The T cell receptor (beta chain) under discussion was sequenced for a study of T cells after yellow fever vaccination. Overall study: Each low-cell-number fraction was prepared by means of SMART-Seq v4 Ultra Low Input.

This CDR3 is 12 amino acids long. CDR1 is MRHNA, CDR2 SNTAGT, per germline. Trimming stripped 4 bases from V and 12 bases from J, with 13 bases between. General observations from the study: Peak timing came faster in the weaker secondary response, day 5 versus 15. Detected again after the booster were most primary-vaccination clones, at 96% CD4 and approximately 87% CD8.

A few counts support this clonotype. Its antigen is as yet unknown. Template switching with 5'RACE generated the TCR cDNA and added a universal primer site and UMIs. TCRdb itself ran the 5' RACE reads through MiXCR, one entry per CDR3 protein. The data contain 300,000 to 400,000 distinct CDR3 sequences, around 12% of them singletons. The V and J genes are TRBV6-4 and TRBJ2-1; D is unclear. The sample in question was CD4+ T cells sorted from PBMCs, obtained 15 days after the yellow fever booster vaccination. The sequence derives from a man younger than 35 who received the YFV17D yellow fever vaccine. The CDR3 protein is CASSAPGGVQFF. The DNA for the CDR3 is TGTGCCAGCAGTGCCCCCGGTGGGGTGCAGTTCTTC.